A single sample is the source of the 23 T cell receptor beta chains below, sequenced in a study of shared clonotypes between healthy human individuals. Libraries were prepared by immunoSEQ multiplex PCR; TCRdb keeps only in-frame clonotypes and omits some of them. This table holds 760,000 or so clones, 96% found once. CD45RO-negative CD8 cells positively selected for CCR7 made up the naive population, which excluded terminally differentiated effector memory CD45RA+ cells. The sample was naive CD8+ T cells sorted from blood. The receptors come from a man aged 30-40 years in good health.

The V and J genes are TRBV30 and TRBJ1-5, with D possibly TRBD1 on 5 matching bases. V lost 2 bases to trimming and J lost 0 bases, with 8 bases between them. Germline V CDR1 and CDR2: GTSNPN, SVGIG (reference sequence). The CDR3 has 14 residues. The CDR3 DNA reads as TGTGCCTGGAGTCGAGGGGATAGCAATCAGCCCCAGCATTTT. Translating it yields CAWSRGDSNQPQHF.

V is TRBV5-6 and J is TRBJ2-7; TRBD1 aligns across 9 bases. Germline V gene sequence: CDR1 SGHDT, CDR2 YYEEEE. The length of the CDR3 is 13 residues. V trimming: 4 bases; J trimming: 3 bases; junction bases outside the gene matches: 2. The CDR3 here is CASSRDRDYEQYF. CDR3 bases: TGTGCCAGCAGCAGGGACAGGGACTACGAGCAGTACTTC.

A single count supports this clone. The rearrangement links TRBV5-6 to TRBJ2-5, with 8 bases that match TRBD2. This CDR3 comprises 16 residues. The ends lost 4 bases at V and 5 bases at J; junction bases unmatched: 13. Germline V gives CDR1 SGHDT, CDR2 YYEEEE. The CDR3 here is CASSPLLREGRETQYF. The CDR3 DNA reads TGTGCCAGCAGCCCCCTTCTCCGGGAGGGCCGTGAGACCCAGTACTTC.

This clone has a handful of counts. V usage is TRBV28 and J usage is TRBJ2-2, with unresolved D. Trimming stripped 6 bases from V and 3 bases from J, with 14 bases between. Looked up from germline, CDR1 is MDHEN and CDR2 is SYDVKM. The CDR3 sequence is 15 residues long. CDR3 sequence: CASSPRVSYTGELFF. CDR3 nucleotides: TGTGCCAGCAGCCCACGGGTGAGCTACACCGGGGAGCTGTTTTTT.

The rearrangement uses TRBV6-5 and TRBJ2-1; 7 bases are a match to TRBD2. Germline loops: CDR1 MNHEY, CDR2 SVGAGI. This CDR3 is 14 amino acids long. The V segment lost 4 bases and the J segment 5 bases; nucleotides outside the gene matches: 5. DNA for the CDR3: TGTGCCAGCAGTTCCCTAGCGGAACACAATGAGCAGTTCTTC. Residues: CASSSLAEHNEQFF.

The genes are TRBV19 and TRBJ2-1, with D unclear. CDR1 is LNHDA and CDR2 is SQIVND in the germline V gene (reference sequence). The CDR3 contains 15 residues. V was clipped by 3 bases and J by 0 bases, with 9 bases between them. This CDR3 is CASSMVAVSYNEQFF. The CDR3 bases are TGTGCCAGTAGTATGGTCGCGGTCTCCTACAATGAGCAGTTCTTC.

Here the CDR3 reads CASSMRDNNNEQFF. The CDR3 DNA sequence: TGTGCCAGTAGTATGCGGGACAATAACAATGAGCAGTTCTTC. This rearrangement joins TRBV19 to TRBJ2-1; tentatively, D is TRBD1 or TRBD2 (6 bases each). Germline V lookup: CDR1 LNHDA, CDR2 SQIVND (reference sequence). CDR3 length: 14 amino acids. Trimming took off 3 bases at V and 5 bases at J, with 11 bases between the two ends.

The chain links TRBV7-3 to TRBJ2-1; no reliable D call. Trimming stripped 2 bases from V and 0 bases from J, with 11 bases between. The CDR3 contains 16 residues. In germline, CDR1 is SGHTA, CDR2 FQGTGA. The CDR3 sequence: CASSLGWAASYNEQFF. The CDR3 nucleotides are TGTGCCAGCAGCTTAGGGTGGGCAGCCTCCTACAATGAGCAGTTCTTC.

The gene calls are TRBV7-2 and TRBJ1-1, with D possibly matching TRBD1 (6 bases). V gave up 4 bases and J gave up 0 bases, with 12 bases separating them. The CDR3 loop spans 15 amino acids. Germline loops: CDR1 SGHTA, CDR2 FQGNSA. The CDR3 reads CASSSHQGLNTEAFF. The CDR3, as DNA: TGTGCCAGCAGCTCCCACCAGGGGCTGAACACTGAAGCTTTCTTT.

This clone came up once. The genes are TRBV19 and TRBJ2-2; 7 nucleotides agree with TRBD1. CDR1 and CDR2 from the germline V gene are LNHDA and SQIVND (reference sequence). The CDR3 is made up of 15 amino acids. Trimming cost V 7 bases and J 3 bases; bases outside gene matches: 8. The CDR3 reads CASTIGDSYTGELFF. In DNA, the CDR3 is TGTGCCAGTACCATTGGGGACAGCTACACCGGGGAGCTGTTTTTT.

V and J are TRBV7-6 and TRBJ2-7; D is unclear. The germline V gene encodes CDR1 SGHVS and CDR2 FNYEAQ. The CDR3 spans 14 residues. V gave up 5 bases and J gave up 1 base, with 12 bases separating them. The DNA for the CDR3 is TGTGCCAGCAGCCCCTTTACCGGTTCCTACGAGCAGTACTTC. It specifies CASSPFTGSYEQYF.

In DNA, the CDR3 is TGTGCCAGCAGCCAAGAAAAAGCCCACAATGAGCAGTTCTTC. It translates to CASSQEKAHNEQFF. V and J are TRBV4-2 and TRBJ2-1; no firm D call. The germline V gene encodes CDR1 LGHNA and CDR2 YNFKEQ. The CDR3 is 14 residues long. V gave up 0 bases and J gave up 5 bases, with 8 bases separating them.

The DNA for the CDR3 is TGCAGCGTTGAGGTTCCGAGGACAGAAGAAGAGACCCAGTACTTC. This sequence encodes CSVEVPRTEEETQYF. This rearrangement joins TRBV29-1 to TRBJ2-5; possible D gene TRBD1, 6 bases. CDR1 SQVTM and CDR2 ANQGSEA come from the germline V gene. The CDR3 is made up of 15 amino acids. V gave up 3 bases and J gave up 3 bases, with 17 bases separating them.

In regard to this clone: The junction and the germline gene differ at one end; a read error may be behind it. The genes are TRBV6-5 and TRBJ2-2; tentatively, D is TRBD2 (6 bases). Germline V gene sequence: CDR1 MNHEY, CDR2 SVGAGI. This CDR3 has 14 amino acids. The CDR3 sequence: CASSYFGGTGELLF. CDR3 nucleotide sequence: TGTGCCAGCAGTTACTTCGGGGGTACCGGGGAGCTGCTTTTT.

The V and J genes are TRBV27 and TRBJ1-1; no firm D call. Trimming took 1 base from V and 2 from J, leaving 5 bases between them. CDR3 length: 13 amino acids. CDR1 and CDR2 (germline): MNHEY, SMNVEV (reference sequence). CDR3 loop: CASSLYSNTEAFF. The CDR3 nucleotides are TGTGCCAGCAGTTTATACAGTAACACTGAAGCTTTCTTT.

The chain is built from TRBV2 and TRBJ2-3; D perhaps matches TRBD2 (6 bases). Trimming pared 8 bases from V and 3 bases from J, leaving 12 bases between. The CDR3 extends over 13 amino acids. Per the germline V gene, CDR1 is SNHLY and CDR2 is FYNNEI. The CDR3 nucleotides read TGTGCCAGCGCAGGCCGGGAGACAGATACGCAGTATTTT. This sequence encodes CASAGRETDTQYF. Variable domain in full (rest from reference TRBV2 and TRBJ2-3): EPEVTQTPSHQVTQMGQEVILRCVPISNHLYFYWYRQILGQKVEFLVSFYNNEISEKSEIFDDQFSVERPDGSNFTLKIRSTKLEDSAMYFCASAGRETDTQYFGPGTRLTVL.

The chain has TRBV5-1 and TRBJ2-1; D is possibly TRBD1 (6 bases). Germline V CDR1 and CDR2: SGHRS, YFSETQ. The V end lost 3 bases, the J end lost 7 bases, and 23 bases lay between the germline ends. The CDR3 contains 17 residues. DNA for the CDR3: TGCGCCAGCAGCTGGGGATCCCGCCGGGACACATGGAATGAGCAGTTCTTC. It specifies CASSWGSRRDTWNEQFF. The full variable domain, rest sourced from reference TRBV5-1 and TRBJ2-1, is KAGVTQTPRYLIKTRGQQVTLSCSPISGHRSVSWYQQTPGQGLQFLFEYFSETQRNKGNFPGRFSGRQFSNSRSEMNVSTLELGDSALYLCASSWGSRRDTWNEQFFGPGTRLTVL.

The chain combines TRBV29-1 with TRBJ1-1; D uncertain. This CDR3 region has 12 residues. Trimming cost V 6 bases and J 6 bases, with 14 bases left between them. From germline, CDR1 is SQVTM and CDR2 ANQGSEA. As DNA, the CDR3 is TGCAGCGTCGAGGGTACAATCGCTGAAGCTTTCTTT. Amino acids: CSVEGTIAEAFF.

This clone was recorded once. V is TRBV9 and J is TRBJ1-2; no clear D. This CDR3 spans 12 amino acids. Germline lookup yields CDR1 SGDLS and CDR2 YYNGEE. Trimming removed 6 bases from V and 4 bases from J, with 10 bases in between. The CDR3 coding sequence is TGTGCCAGCAAGAATCCGGGCTATGGCTACACCTTC. This gives the protein CASKNPGYGYTF.

This clone showed up just once. V is TRBV2 and J is TRBJ2-1, with 7 bases matching TRBD2. Germline values: CDR1 SNHLY, CDR2 FYNNEI. V trimming: 5 bases; J trimming: 4 bases; junction bases outside the gene matches: 5. This CDR3 contains 14 residues. The CDR3 protein is CASSSGTDYNEQFF. CDR3 DNA: TGTGCCAGCAGTAGCGGGACCGATTACAATGAGCAGTTCTTC.

This chain connects TRBV19 to TRBJ2-4, with TRBD1 as a possible D gene (6 bases). This CDR3 has 15 residues. Trimming cost V 5 bases and J 6 bases, with 17 bases left between them. CDR1 LNHDA and CDR2 SQIVND come from the germline V gene (reference sequence). The CDR3 region is CASSPPPLGGNIQYF. In DNA form, the CDR3 reads TGTGCCAGTAGTCCCCCCCCCTTAGGGGGAAACATTCAGTACTTC. Together with reference TRBV19 and TRBJ2-4, the CDR3 gives the full variable domain: DGGITQSPKYLFRKEGQNVTLSCEQNLNHDAMYWYRQDPGQGLRLIYYSQIVNDFQKGDIAEGYSVSREKKESFPLTVTSAQKNPTAFYLCASSPPPLGGNIQYFGAGTRLSVL.

Concerning this clone itself: This specimen includes other DNA sequences encoding the same CDR3. The J gene is TRBJ1-5, the V gene TRBV9; D possibly corresponds to TRBD1 (6 bases). The V end lost 0 bases, the J end lost 3 bases, and 7 bases lay between the germline ends. The V gene's germline CDR1 is SGDLS and CDR2 YYNGEE. The CDR3 covers 14 residues. CDR3 in amino acids: CASSVGQDNQPQHF. CDR3 sequence (DNA): TGTGCCAGCAGCGTAGGACAGGACAATCAGCCCCAGCATTTT.

The chain joins TRBV6-5 to TRBJ2-3, with TRBD2 identical over 8 bases. Germline CDR1 MNHEY, CDR2 SVGAGI. V lost 2 bases and J lost 0; bases outside the gene matches: 1. The CDR3 has 15 amino acids. The CDR3 protein is CASSYASGSTDTQYF. The CDR3 DNA follows: TGTGCCAGCAGTTACGCTAGCGGGAGCACAGATACGCAGTATTTT.